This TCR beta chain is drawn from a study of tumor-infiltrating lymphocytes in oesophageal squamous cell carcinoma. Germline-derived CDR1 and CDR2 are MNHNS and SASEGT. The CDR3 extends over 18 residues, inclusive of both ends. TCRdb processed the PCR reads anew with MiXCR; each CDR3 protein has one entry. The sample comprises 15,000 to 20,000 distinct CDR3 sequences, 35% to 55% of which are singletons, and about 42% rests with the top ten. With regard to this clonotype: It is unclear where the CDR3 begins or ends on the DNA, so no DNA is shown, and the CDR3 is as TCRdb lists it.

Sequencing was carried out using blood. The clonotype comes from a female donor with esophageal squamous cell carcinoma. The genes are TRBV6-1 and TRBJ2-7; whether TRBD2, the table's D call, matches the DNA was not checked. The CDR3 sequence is CASSSSGLAGGLDNEQFF.